Listed below are T cell receptor beta chains from one sample, sequenced in a study of blood T cells in healthy people across ages. TCRdb ran MiXCR on the 5' RACE reads and lists one entry per CDR3 protein. The table lists about 570,000 distinct CDR3 sequences, roughly a quarter of them singletons. This same sample was also taken into another study, of T cells of mothers and their children.

What was sequenced was blood. The receptors originated from a boy aged 2 to 9 in good health. Each CDR3 is given with its conserved first and last residue. Fields, in order: CDR3 length, V gene, J gene, D gene, clone size, CDR3 protein, CDR3 DNA. A D gene is named only where the DNA matches it firmly. Size is stated for part of the rows, as once, few or many counts, or as a class when the clone is expanded.

CDR3 length: 17
V gene: TRBV3-1
J gene: TRBJ2-5
D gene: NA
clone size: few
CDR3 protein: CASSPTGGRKIGETQYF
CDR3 DNA: TGTGCCAGCAGCCCTACAGGCGGGCGGAAGATAGGTGAGACCCAGTACTTC

CDR3 length: 15
V gene: TRBV5-1
J gene: TRBJ1-2
D gene: TRBD1
clone size: NA
CDR3 protein: CASSLAGTGASGYTF
CDR3 DNA: TGCGCCAGCAGCTTGGCCGGGACAGGGGCGAGTGGCTACACCTTC

CDR3 length: 16
V gene: TRBV5-1
J gene: TRBJ2-7
D gene: TRBD2
clone size: few
CDR3 protein: CASSGRLAGGFHEQYF
CDR3 DNA: TGCGCCAGCAGCGGGAGACTAGCGGGAGGGTTCCACGAGCAGTACTTC

CDR3 length: 15
V gene: TRBV19
J gene: TRBJ2-5
D gene: NA
clone size: NA
CDR3 protein: CATNSQGRVEETQYF
CDR3 DNA: TGTGCCACTAACTCTCAGGGACGGGTTGAAGAGACCCAGTACTTC

CDR3 length: 15
V gene: TRBV28
J gene: TRBJ2-1
D gene: TRBD1
clone size: NA
CDR3 protein: CASNKDRGPYNEQFF
CDR3 DNA: TGTGCCAGCAACAAGGACAGGGGGCCTTACAATGAGCAGTTCTTC

CDR3 length: 15
V gene: TRBV6-6
J gene: TRBJ1-1
D gene: NA
clone size: few
CDR3 protein: CASSYSNRVGAEAFF
CDR3 DNA: TGTGCCAGCAGTTACTCTAACAGGGTTGGGGCTGAAGCTTTCTTT

CDR3 length: 18
V gene: TRBV4-2
J gene: TRBJ1-4
D gene: TRBD1
clone size: many
CDR3 protein: CASSQDLTGGRGGEKLFF
CDR3 DNA: TGTGCCAGCAGCCAAGATTTGACAGGGGGCCGGGGAGGGGAAAAACTGTTTTTT

CDR3 length: 13
V gene: TRBV5-1
J gene: TRBJ2-5
D gene: NA
clone size: NA
CDR3 protein: CASSLYQGETQYF
CDR3 DNA: TGCGCCAGCAGCTTGTATCAGGGGGAGACCCAGTACTTC

CDR3 length: 14
V gene: TRBV4-3
J gene: TRBJ1-2
D gene: NA
clone size: few
CDR3 protein: CASSQDQETMAGTF
CDR3 DNA: TGCGCCAGCAGCCAAGATCAGGAGACTATGGCGGGCACCTTC

CDR3 length: 15
V gene: TRBV9
J gene: TRBJ1-2
D gene: NA
clone size: many
CDR3 protein: CASSKEGTPNYGYTF
CDR3 DNA: TGTGCCAGCAGTAAGGAAGGGACACCTAACTATGGCTACACCTTC

CDR3 length: 14
V gene: TRBV12-5
J gene: TRBJ1-1
D gene: NA
clone size: few
CDR3 protein: CASGSDVGRTEAFF
CDR3 DNA: TGTGCTAGTGGTTCCGACGTGGGGAGGACTGAAGCTTTCTTT

CDR3 length: 15
V gene: TRBV7-9
J gene: TRBJ2-1
D gene: TRBD1
clone size: few
CDR3 protein: CASSNRDRAYNEQFF
CDR3 DNA: TGTGCCAGCAGCAACCGGGACAGGGCGTACAATGAGCAGTTCTTC

CDR3 length: 17
V gene: TRBV14
J gene: TRBJ2-1
D gene: TRBD2
clone size: few
CDR3 protein: CASSQFRTSGIYNEQFF
CDR3 DNA: TGTGCCAGCAGCCAATTCAGGACTAGCGGGATTTACAATGAGCAGTTCTTC

CDR3 length: 17
V gene: TRBV27
J gene: TRBJ2-2
D gene: NA
clone size: few
CDR3 protein: CASSFLVVQGNTGELFF
CDR3 DNA: TGTGCCAGCAGTTTCTTGGTTGTCCAGGGGAACACCGGGGAGCTGTTTTTT

CDR3 length: 18
V gene: TRBV12-5
J gene: TRBJ2-6
D gene: NA
clone size: NA
CDR3 protein: CASAPGTSLGSGANVLTF
CDR3 DNA: TGTGCTAGTGCCCCCGGGACTTCCCTTGGCTCTGGGGCCAACGTCCTGACTTTC

CDR3 length: 13
V gene: TRBV12-3/TRBV12-4
J gene: TRBJ2-7
D gene: TRBD1
clone size: NA
CDR3 protein: CASTGGTGTFRYF
CDR3 DNA: TGTGCCAGCACCGGCGGGACAGGGACATTTCGGTACTTC

CDR3 length: 16
V gene: TRBV5-1
J gene: TRBJ2-5
D gene: TRBD2
clone size: medium-sized
CDR3 protein: CASSKRLAGGLETQYF
CDR3 DNA: TGCGCCAGCAGCAAGCGACTAGCGGGAGGGCTTGAGACCCAGTACTTC

CDR3 length: 11
V gene: TRBV11-2
J gene: TRBJ2-4
D gene: NA
clone size: NA
CDR3 protein: CASSLGPLSGF
CDR3 DNA: TGTGCCAGCAGCTTAGGCCCCCTCTCAGGCTTC

CDR3 length: 16
V gene: TRBV6-1
J gene: TRBJ1-2
D gene: NA
clone size: NA
CDR3 protein: CASRRPSKGQGYGYTF
CDR3 DNA: TGTGCCAGCAGGCGACCGTCTAAGGGGCAGGGCTATGGCTACACCTTC

CDR3 length: 15
V gene: TRBV11-2
J gene: TRBJ2-1
D gene: TRBD2
clone size: NA
CDR3 protein: CASSPSGRSHNEQFF
CDR3 DNA: TGTGCCAGCAGCCCCAGCGGGAGGTCCCACAATGAGCAGTTCTTC

CDR3 length: 15
V gene: TRBV12-3/TRBV12-4
J gene: TRBJ2-2
D gene: TRBD1
clone size: few
CDR3 protein: CASSLQGASTGELFF
CDR3 DNA: TGTGCCAGCAGTTTGCAGGGGGCGAGCACCGGGGAGCTGTTTTTT

CDR3 length: 19
V gene: TRBV6-5
J gene: TRBJ2-7
D gene: TRBD1
clone size: NA
CDR3 protein: CASSQLEPAWTGPTYEQYF
CDR3 DNA: TGTGCCAGCAGTCAACTCGAACCTGCGTGGACAGGGCCTACCTACGAGCAGTACTTC

CDR3 length: 14
V gene: TRBV3-1
J gene: TRBJ2-7
D gene: TRBD2
clone size: few
CDR3 protein: CASSSGLGPYEQYF
CDR3 DNA: TGTGCCAGCAGCTCGGGACTAGGCCCGTACGAGCAGTACTTC

CDR3 length: 15
V gene: TRBV5-5
J gene: TRBJ2-7
D gene: TRBD1
clone size: few
CDR3 protein: CASSLVPGGSYEQYF
CDR3 DNA: TGTGCCAGCAGCTTGGTTCCAGGGGGCTCCTACGAGCAGTACTTC

CDR3 length: 12
V gene: TRBV7-9
J gene: TRBJ1-5
D gene: NA
clone size: NA
CDR3 protein: CASSLDFQPQHF
CDR3 DNA: TGTGCCAGCAGCTTAGATTTTCAGCCCCAGCATTTT

CDR3 length: 14
V gene: TRBV20-1
J gene: TRBJ2-3
D gene: TRBD2
clone size: few
CDR3 protein: CSAPSIQGLANQYF
CDR3 DNA: TGCAGTGCCCCTAGCATCCAGGGACTAGCGAACCAGTACTTT

CDR3 length: 14
V gene: TRBV20-1
J gene: TRBJ1-6
D gene: NA
clone size: few
CDR3 protein: CSARGQRDNSPLHF
CDR3 DNA: TGCAGTGCTAGAGGACAGAGAGATAATTCACCCCTCCACTTT

CDR3 length: 15
V gene: TRBV20-1
J gene: TRBJ2-5
D gene: TRBD2
clone size: many
CDR3 protein: CSASGPSGREETQYF
CDR3 DNA: TGCAGTGCTAGCGGGCCTAGCGGGAGGGAAGAGACCCAGTACTTC

CDR3 length: 14
V gene: TRBV4-3
J gene: TRBJ2-7
D gene: NA
clone size: few
CDR3 protein: CVSSQDGDGDEQYF
CDR3 DNA: TGCGTCAGCAGCCAAGATGGGGACGGCGACGAGCAGTACTTC

CDR3 length: 14
V gene: TRBV9
J gene: TRBJ2-1
D gene: TRBD1
clone size: few
CDR3 protein: CASSSRQGINEQFF
CDR3 DNA: TGTGCCAGCAGCTCTCGACAGGGCATCAATGAGCAGTTCTTC

CDR3 length: 14
V gene: TRBV12-3/TRBV12-4
J gene: TRBJ2-7
D gene: NA
clone size: few
CDR3 protein: CASSFGQRVYEQYF
CDR3 DNA: TGTGCCAGCAGTTTTGGACAGAGAGTCTACGAGCAGTACTTC

CDR3 length: 16
V gene: TRBV7-2
J gene: TRBJ1-1
D gene: TRBD1
clone size: few
CDR3 protein: CASSLRPTGVNTEAFF
CDR3 DNA: TGTGCCAGCAGCTTGCGGCCGACAGGGGTAAACACTGAAGCTTTCTTT

CDR3 length: 13
V gene: TRBV15
J gene: TRBJ2-1
D gene: NA
clone size: few
CDR3 protein: CATSRSQYNEQFF
CDR3 DNA: TGTGCCACCAGCAGATCGCAATACAATGAGCAGTTCTTC

CDR3 length: 15
V gene: TRBV6-5
J gene: TRBJ2-7
D gene: TRBD2
clone size: NA
CDR3 protein: CASSYGAGGSYEQYF
CDR3 DNA: TGTGCCAGCAGTTACGGAGCGGGGGGCTCCTACGAGCAGTACTTC

CDR3 length: 13
V gene: TRBV12-3/TRBV12-4
J gene: TRBJ2-1
D gene: NA
clone size: NA
CDR3 protein: CASMGPAANEQFF
CDR3 DNA: TGTGCCAGCATGGGACCCGCTGCAAATGAGCAGTTCTTC

CDR3 length: 14
V gene: TRBV29-1
J gene: TRBJ2-1
D gene: TRBD1
clone size: few
CDR3 protein: CSLRRQGGYNEQFF
CDR3 DNA: TGCAGCTTGAGACGACAGGGGGGCTACAATGAGCAGTTCTTC

CDR3 length: 16
V gene: TRBV5-1
J gene: TRBJ2-1
D gene: NA
clone size: NA
CDR3 protein: CASGLGTPRGSYEQFF
CDR3 DNA: TGCGCCAGCGGCTTGGGGACGCCTCGGGGCAGTTATGAGCAGTTCTTC

CDR3 length: 15
V gene: TRBV6-5
J gene: TRBJ1-5
D gene: NA
clone size: NA
CDR3 protein: CASSNRPDSNQPQHF
CDR3 DNA: TGTGCCAGCAGCAATCGGCCAGATAGCAATCAGCCCCAGCATTTT

CDR3 length: 14
V gene: TRBV6-6
J gene: TRBJ2-4
D gene: NA
clone size: few
CDR3 protein: CVSTHPGGGNIQYF
CDR3 DNA: TGTGTCAGCACCCACCCTGGGGGCGGGAACATTCAGTACTTC

CDR3 length: 14
V gene: TRBV15
J gene: TRBJ2-5
D gene: NA
clone size: NA
CDR3 protein: CATSRGQTKETQYF
CDR3 DNA: TGTGCCACCAGCAGAGGTCAGACGAAAGAGACCCAGTACTTC

CDR3 length: 13
V gene: TRBV28
J gene: TRBJ1-4
D gene: NA
clone size: many
CDR3 protein: CASSSREPEKLFF
CDR3 DNA: TGTGCCAGCAGTAGCCGGGAGCCTGAAAAACTGTTTTTT

CDR3 length: 13
V gene: TRBV7-3
J gene: TRBJ2-7
D gene: NA
clone size: NA
CDR3 protein: CASSLMGGYEQYF
CDR3 DNA: TGTGCCAGCAGCTTAATGGGCGGCTACGAGCAGTACTTC

CDR3 length: 13
V gene: TRBV7-2
J gene: TRBJ1-4
D gene: NA
clone size: NA
CDR3 protein: CASSLGGTGNLFF
CDR3 DNA: TGTGCCAGCAGCTTGGGGGGGACCGGGAACCTGTTTTTT

CDR3 length: 20
V gene: TRBV15
J gene: TRBJ2-1
D gene: TRBD2
clone size: few
CDR3 protein: CATSRDRLGRGGPIYNEQFF
CDR3 DNA: TGTGCCACCAGCAGAGATAGGTTGGGGCGGGGGGGCCCTATCTACAATGAGCAGTTCTTC

CDR3 length: 16
V gene: TRBV11-3
J gene: TRBJ2-1
D gene: TRBD2
clone size: NA
CDR3 protein: CASSSHRLAGFDEQFF
CDR3 DNA: TGTGCCAGCAGCTCCCACCGGCTAGCGGGATTTGATGAGCAGTTCTTC

CDR3 length: 17
V gene: TRBV4-3
J gene: TRBJ2-1
D gene: TRBD2
clone size: few
CDR3 protein: CASSQDLAGGAYNEQFF
CDR3 DNA: TGCGCCAGCAGCCAAGATCTAGCGGGAGGCGCCTACAATGAGCAGTTCTTC

CDR3 length: 14
V gene: TRBV7-9
J gene: TRBJ2-5
D gene: NA
clone size: NA
CDR3 protein: CASRTSGGPETQYF
CDR3 DNA: TGTGCCAGCAGAACGTCCGGGGGGCCGGAGACCCAGTACTTC

CDR3 length: 15
V gene: TRBV7-2
J gene: TRBJ2-5
D gene: NA
clone size: few
CDR3 protein: CASSLELAKQETQYF
CDR3 DNA: TGTGCCAGCAGCTTAGAATTGGCCAAACAAGAGACCCAGTACTTC

CDR3 length: 16
V gene: TRBV19
J gene: TRBJ1-1
D gene: NA
clone size: few
CDR3 protein: CASSIGAAFMNTEAFF
CDR3 DNA: TGTGCCAGTAGTATCGGGGCGGCATTCATGAACACTGAAGCTTTCTTT

CDR3 length: 15
V gene: TRBV27
J gene: TRBJ2-4
D gene: NA
clone size: NA
CDR3 protein: CASSFTLAAKNIQYF
CDR3 DNA: TGTGCCAGCAGTTTCACTCTAGCGGCCAAAAACATTCAGTACTTC

CDR3 length: 16
V gene: TRBV6-4
J gene: TRBJ2-2
D gene: TRBD1
clone size: NA
CDR3 protein: CASSDSRDRGTGELFF
CDR3 DNA: TGTGCCAGCAGTGACTCCAGGGACAGGGGCACCGGGGAGCTGTTTTTT

CDR3 length: 12
V gene: TRBV7-9
J gene: TRBJ1-4
D gene: NA
clone size: NA
CDR3 protein: CASGDPGEKLFF
CDR3 DNA: TGTGCCAGCGGCGATCCGGGGGAAAAACTGTTTTTT

CDR3 length: 14
V gene: TRBV7-7
J gene: TRBJ2-1
D gene: TRBD2
clone size: NA
CDR3 protein: CASSPLAGYNEQFF
CDR3 DNA: TGTGCCAGCAGCCCTTTAGCGGGCTACAATGAGCAGTTCTTC

CDR3 length: 14
V gene: TRBV12-3/TRBV12-4
J gene: TRBJ1-5
D gene: NA
clone size: few
CDR3 protein: CASSLGPLRQPQHF
CDR3 DNA: TGTGCCAGCAGTCTCGGCCCTCTACGTCAGCCCCAGCATTTT